This T cell receptor (beta chain) was sequenced in a study of shared clonotypes between healthy human individuals (dated by TCRdb to the early 2020s). The study in broad terms: Three men and a couple of women, aged 18 to 49 years, made up the cohort. Blood TCR repertoires of about five healthy adults were deeply sequenced to estimate repertoire size and the extent of clonotype sharing between individuals. To increase sequencing depth and limit assay-specific biases, different laboratories used diverse techniques to prepare libraries and sequence TCR repertoires. Each donor's leukapheresis produced roughly between roughly 0.85 and 9 billion PBMCs.

Using the deep immunoSEQ assay, TCR CDR3 regions were amplified from genomic DNA by multiplex PCR. Genomic DNA extracted from each cell subset was distributed evenly over all wells of several immunoSEQ 96-well plates, and each plate served as one replicate. For unsorted PBMC, 250 to 300 ng of genomic DNA, equivalent to about 30,000 T cell genomes, went into each replicate PCR. Genomic DNA from unsorted PBMC was sequenced over ten immunoSEQ deep assay plates. Purified libraries were quantified with a Qubit 3.0 fluorometer, sized on a Bioanalyzer 2100, and re-quantified with the KAPA Library Quantification kit. Every immunoSEQ 96-well plate was sequenced on a dedicated single-read 150-cycle Illumina NextSeq 550 flow cell. For the original study's pipeline: Because the immunoSEQ output included only junctional sequences and no quality scores, the filtering could not be the same as the filtering used for full-length reads. Sequences were annotated with PyIR, a Python wrapper for IgBLAST v1.9, and V/J genes and CDR3 were assigned using IMGT germline references. Reads were removed for weak V/J assignments (E-value above 1e-6), missing CDR3, stop codons, out-of-frame junctions, or ambiguous translated residues. A V3J clonotype was defined by an identical inferred V gene, J gene, and CDR3 amino acid sequence. To compute the percentage overlap between repertoires, the number of shared unique clonotypes was divided by the size of the smaller repertoire. Three approaches were used to assess repertoire richness: RTK rarefaction, the Chao1 estimator, and Recon v2.1 estimates of unobserved clonotypes. This is the immuneACCESS table as TCRdb keeps it, with only in-frame sequences that have V and J called. A part of the clones is gone; compared with another copy, unresolved V genes explain less than half, and the rest is unexplained. The V and J calls and clone size come from that table; D and trimming were worked out from the DNA. This sample holds approximately 500,000 clones; around 79% were observed only once. Under 15% of the sample rests with the top ten.

Healthy HIV-negative adults with no recently reported acute infections or vaccinations were included as donors. Every donor was a Caucasian adult living in Nashville, Tennessee, USA. For unsorted samples, about 90 million PBMCs were counted and genomic DNA was extracted with the QIAamp DNA Blood Mini kit. Blood was obtained by leukapheresis, after which PBMCs were separated by Ficoll-Histopaque density gradient centrifugation and cryopreserved in liquid nitrogen vapor phase. The paper as a whole reports these results and caveats: Pairwise subsampling indicated that sequencing depth was expected to affect the degree of clonotype sharing among donors. Because the study included only a small number of donors, the genetic and exposure-history diversity represented was limited. Only blood was sampled, and tissue TCR repertoires likely differ from those in blood.

Comments on this clone: Its antigen has not been determined. No base quality values were provided; no much bigger clone lies one nucleotide off.

Sequenced material: PBMCs. This clonotype originated in a woman aged 35 to 49 in good health. Some clones in this sample may be carry-over from other donors' samples.

The DNA sequence reads TGTGCCAGCAGTGGGAGTGTAGGGAACACTGAAGCTTTCTTT. This translates into CASSGSVGNTEAFF. The V gene is TRBV6-1 and the J gene is TRBJ1-1; the D gene cannot be named for sure. Its CDR3 holds 14 amino acids, cysteine through phenylalanine. Only the CDR3 DNA stays, 42 bases, in frame from base 1. Between the V and J ends, shortened by 4 bases and 1 base respectively, the junction contains 10 bases. CDR1 MNHNS and CDR2 SASEGT were looked up in the germline V gene.